This is a list of T cell receptor beta chains from one sample in a study of control samples from healthy donors and cancer patients. Profiling relied on immunoSEQ multiplex PCR, and the TCRdb table lists in-frame clones only, not all of them. Of over 45,000 clones in the sample, around 90% were seen once. Sequencing was carried out using PBMCs. These receptors were obtained from a man aged 25-40 years with colorectal cancer. Each CDR3 is given with its conserved first and last residue. A D gene is named only where the DNA matches it firmly. Clone size is shown for a subset of rows, as once, few, many or a class of expanded clone.

13,TRBJ2-7,TRBV5-1,-,-,CASSSDRSYEQYF,TGCGCCAGCAGCTCGGACCGAAGCTACGAGCAGTACTTC
13,TRBJ2-5,TRBV15,-,-,CATSRGGGETQYF,TGTGCCACCAGCAGAGGAGGGGGAGAGACCCAGTACTTC
15,TRBJ1-2,TRBV10-3,TRBD1,-,CAISEGQGASYGYTF,TGTGCCATCAGTGAGGGACAGGGGGCCTCTTATGGCTACACCTTC
18,TRBJ2-2,TRBV11-2,TRBD1,-,CASSSHRGRLVDTGELFF,TGTGCCAGCAGCTCGCACAGGGGGCGCCTCGTAGACACCGGGGAGCTGTTTTTT
16,TRBJ2-6,TRBV6-1,-,-,CASSGGTVSGANVLTF,TGTGCCAGCAGTGGCGGGACAGTCTCTGGGGCCAACGTCCTGACTTTC
14,TRBJ1-2,TRBV19,-,-,CASSISGENYGYTF,TGTGCCAGTAGTATCTCCGGGGAGAACTATGGCTACACCTTC
13,TRBJ1-2,TRBV27,-,-,CASSLGSGAGYTF,TGTGCCAGCAGCCTCGGGTCGGGGGCTGGCTACACCTTC
15,TRBJ2-2,TRBV7-2,TRBD1,once,CASSLRQGAYGELFF,TGTGCCAGCAGCCTAAGACAGGGGGCGTACGGGGAGCTGTTTTTT
16,TRBJ2-1,TRBV4-3,TRBD2,-,CASSQGWAGGYNEQFF,TGCGCCAGCAGCCAAGGTTGGGCGGGGGGCTACAATGAGCAGTTCTTC
15,TRBJ2-2,TRBV6-6,TRBD2,-,CASTVAGANTGELFF,TGTGCCAGCACCGTAGCGGGGGCGAACACCGGGGAGCTGTTTTTT
15,TRBJ2-7,TRBV27,-,-,CASSLSEGITYEQYF,TGTGCCAGCAGTTTATCAGAGGGGATTACCTACGAGCAGTACTTC
13,TRBJ2-2,TRBV11-2,-,-,CASSLGVVTGLFF,TGTGCCAGCAGCTTGGGGGTGGTTACCGGGCTGTTTTTT
15,TRBJ1-6,TRBV4-3,-,-,CASSQSPRSYSPLHF,TGCGCCAGCAGCCAATCCCCGCGCAGTTATTCACCCCTCCACTTT
15,TRBJ1-4,TRBV5-1,TRBD1,-,CASRTGGRTNEKLFF,TGCGCCAGCAGGACAGGGGGTAGAACTAATGAAAAACTGTTTTTT
14,TRBJ2-5,TRBV7-2,-,once,CASSLEGPGETQYF,TGTGCCAGCAGCTTAGAGGGCCCTGGAGAGACCCAGTACTTC
14,TRBJ2-7,TRBV4-3,-,-,CASSQGRSSYEQYF,TGCGCCAGCAGCCAAGGGAGAAGCTCCTACGAGCAGTACTTC
14,TRBJ1-1,TRBV6-1,-,-,CASSEGWQDTEAFF,TGTGCCAGCAGTGAAGGGTGGCAGGACACTGAAGCTTTCTTT
12,TRBJ1-5,TRBV30,-,-,CAWSPQGQPQHF,TGTGCCTGGAGTCCCCAGGGTCAGCCCCAGCATTTT
11,TRBJ1-1,TRBV5-1,-,-,CASRGGQEAFF,TGCGCCAGCAGGGGGGGTCAGGAAGCTTTCTTT
13,TRBJ2-2,TRBV9,-,-,CASSVRDTGELFF,TGTGCCAGCAGCGTACGGGACACCGGGGAGCTGTTTTTT
12,TRBJ2-3,TRBV5-1,-,once,CASSPQRDTQYF,TGCGCCAGCAGTCCGCAACGGGATACGCAGTATTTT
16,TRBJ2-7,TRBV30,TRBD1,few,CAWSPKRGRGRHEQYF,TGTGCCTGGAGTCCAAAACGGGGCAGGGGGCGGCACGAGCAGTACTTC
17,TRBJ1-5,TRBV6-2/TRBV6-3,TRBD1,once,CASSYSPGQAGNQPQHF,TGTGCCAGCAGTTACTCCCCTGGACAGGCGGGGAATCAGCCCCAGCATTTT
19,TRBJ1-2,TRBV9,TRBD1,once,CASSVAPNLGQGGHYGYTF,TGTGCCAGCAGCGTAGCCCCGAACCTGGGACAGGGAGGACATTATGGCTACACCTTC
14,TRBJ2-2,TRBV5-5,-,-,CASSLSRAGGELFF,TGTGCCAGCAGCTTAAGCAGAGCCGGCGGGGAGCTGTTTTTT
13,TRBJ1-2,TRBV6-5,-,-,CASRNTAGLGYTF,TGTGCCAGCCGCAATACAGCTGGCCTTGGCTACACCTTC
15,TRBJ1-2,TRBV3-1/TRBV3-2,-,-,CASSQGLRGSYGYTF,TGTGCCAGCAGCCAAGGTCTGAGAGGTTCATACGGCTACACCTTC
14,TRBJ2-2,TRBV11-3,-,-,CASSSRVNTGELFF,TGTGCCAGCAGCTCCCGAGTGAACACCGGGGAGCTGTTTTTT
16,TRBJ2-2,TRBV9,-,-,CASSVAGGGNTGELFF,TGTGCCAGCAGCGTAGCTGGAGGGGGGAACACCGGGGAGCTGTTTTTT
16,TRBJ2-1,TRBV3-1/TRBV3-2,-,-,CASSRRGLSSYNEQFF,TGTGCCAGCAGCCGCCGGGGGCTTAGCTCCTACAATGAGCAGTTCTTC
13,TRBJ1-6,TRBV3-1/TRBV3-2,-,-,CASSQDRNSPLHF,TGTGCCAGCAGCCAAGACAGGAATTCACCCCTCCACTTT
16,TRBJ2-1,TRBV9,-,once,CATTPGSAGGYNEQFF,TGTGCCACCACGCCTGGGAGCGCCGGTGGCTACAATGAGCAGTTCTTC
14,TRBJ1-1,TRBV6-5,TRBD1,-,CASSLSGGRTEAFF,TGTGCCAGCAGTCTCTCAGGGGGCCGCACTGAAGCTTTCTTT
16,TRBJ1-2,TRBV7-6,-,-,CASSLVPGLANYGYTF,TGTGCCAGCAGCTTAGTCCCGGGGTTAGCTAACTATGGCTACACCTTC
17,TRBJ1-4,TRBV9,-,-,CASSVGAGPQVGEKLFF,TGTGCCAGCAGCGTAGGGGCGGGACCGCAAGTGGGTGAAAAACTGTTTTTT
14,TRBJ1-4,TRBV5-4,-,-,CASSFWGGDEKLFF,TGTGCCAGCAGCTTTTGGGGGGGGGATGAAAAACTGTTTTTT
13,TRBJ1-6,TRBV19,-,once,CASNFGGHSPLHF,TGTGCCAGTAACTTTGGTGGACATTCACCCCTCCACTTT